The 10 T cell receptor beta chains given below trace back to one sample, sequenced in a study of T cell repertoires in cytomegalovirus infection. TCRdb re-derived calls from the reads in MiXCR, one entry per CDR3 protein. This table has fewer than 550,000 distinct CDR3 sequences, approximately 10% appearing once. The source material was PBMCs. These receptors originate from a human donor in good health (CMV status not recorded). Some clones in this sample may be carry-over from other donors' samples.

This clonotype was observed a handful of times. The chain joins TRBV7-6 to TRBJ2-7, with 7 bases that match TRBD1. Per germline, CDR1 SGHVS and CDR2 FNYEAQ. CDR3 length: 13 amino acids. The junction had 6 bases not matched to a gene; V was cut back by 9 bases and J by 1 base. The CDR3 bases are TGTGCCAGTGAGGACAGGCTGTCCTACGAGCAGTACTTC. Its protein is CASEDRLSYEQYF. Combining the CDR3 with reference TRBV7-6 and TRBJ2-7 gives the whole variable domain GAGVSQSPRYKVTKRGQDVALRCDPISGHVSLYWYRQALGQGPEFLTYFNYEAQQDKSGLPNDRFSAERPEGSISTLTIQRTEQRDSAMYRCASEDRLSYEQYFGPGTRLTVT.

This clonotype has at least ten counts. This sequence joins TRBV4-2 and TRBJ1-6; tentative D call: TRBD1 (6 bases). Germline V gene sequence: CDR1 LGHNA, CDR2 YNFKEQ. The germline V and J ends were trimmed by 7 bases and 0 bases, with 25 bases remaining between them. The CDR3 loop spans 20 amino acids. The CDR3 DNA sequence: TGTGCCAGCAACAAACTACGGGACATAAAAATGGGCTCCTATAATTCACCCCTCCACTTT. Translating it yields CASNKLRDIKMGSYNSPLHF.

This clonotype was observed at least ten times. The rearrangement links TRBV11-2 to TRBJ1-6; a weak D match, TRBD1 (6 bases). Germline lookup yields CDR1 SGHAT and CDR2 FQNNGV. Trimming shortened V by 5 bases and J by 4 bases, and 15 bases separated the two germline ends. This CDR3 region has 16 residues. This CDR3 reads CASSPRAGAYNSPLHF. The CDR3 DNA reads as TGTGCCAGCAGCCCCCGGGCAGGGGCATATAATTCACCCCTCCACTTT.

The count of this clonotype is one. V and J are TRBV12-3 or TRBV12-4 and TRBJ1-4, with D possibly matching TRBD1 (6 bases). This CDR3 spans 15 amino acids. Trimming took 7 bases from V and 0 from J, leaving 12 bases between them. DNA of the CDR3: TGTGCCAGCATCGGGGGCTATGCAACTAATGAAAAACTGTTTTTT. Translation: CASIGGYATNEKLFF.

This clonotype has a count of ten or more. The chain employs TRBV28 and TRBJ2-4; D tentatively fits TRBD1 or TRBD2 (5 bases each). CDR3 size: 16 residues. Germline loops: CDR1 MDHEN, CDR2 SYDVKM. Trimming pared 5 bases from V and 0 bases from J, leaving 14 bases between. CDR3 loop: CASSKGTGLAKNIQYF. Here the CDR3 DNA reads TGTGCCAGCAGTAAAGGTACAGGACTAGCCAAAAACATTCAGTACTTC. Drawing the rest from reference TRBV28 and TRBJ2-4, the complete variable domain is DVKVTQSSRYLVKRTGEKVFLECVQDMDHENMFWYRQDPGLGLRLIYFSYDVKMKEKGDIPEGYSVSREKKERFSLILESASTNQTSMYLCASSKGTGLAKNIQYFGAGTRLSVL.

Here the CDR3 DNA reads TGTGCCAGCAGCCCCCTTCGAGAGACCGGGGAGCTGTTTTTT. Its translation: CASSPLRETGELFF. This chain connects TRBV13 to TRBJ2-2; D not certain. The CDR3 consists of 14 residues. Germline V lookup: CDR1 PRHDT, CDR2 FYEKMQ (reference sequence). Trimming removed 5 bases at V and 5 bases at J, with 12 bases between.

In this sample, this clonotype turned up many times. This chain links TRBV5-4 with TRBJ1-4; the D gene is possibly TRBD1 (6 bases). The CDR3 sequence is 15 residues long. V lost 4 bases and J 0 bases, leaving 10 bases between the germline ends. In germline, CDR1 is SGHNT, CDR2 YYREEE (reference sequence). DNA of the CDR3: TGTGCCAGCAGCGACCAGGGGTCAACTAATGAAAAACTGTTTTTT. This gives the protein CASSDQGSTNEKLFF.

The chain joins TRBV29-1 to TRBJ1-1; D remains ambiguous. Germline V CDR1 and CDR2: SQVTM, ANQGSEA. V gave up 2 bases and J gave up 2 bases, with 9 bases separating them. The CDR3 runs 13 residues. CDR3 region: CSVERNLNTEAFF. For the CDR3, the DNA is TGCAGCGTTGAACGTAACCTAAACACTGAAGCTTTCTTT.

Many counts were recorded for this clonotype. The chain couples TRBV7-8 to TRBJ2-2; 7 positions match TRBD2. From germline, CDR1 is SGHVS and CDR2 FQNEAQ. There are 18 residues in the CDR3. With 4 bases clipped from V and 0 bases from J, the junction kept 11 bases outside the gene matches. This CDR3 reads CASSSLQLAASNTGELFF. DNA of the CDR3: TGTGCCAGCAGCTCCCTTCAGCTAGCGGCTTCGAACACCGGGGAGCTGTTTTTT.

This clonotype showed up many times. The chain has TRBV28 and TRBJ2-1; no firm D call. This CDR3 contains 16 residues. Between the trimmed V and J ends, which lost 2 bases and 0 bases, there was a span of 11 bases. Germline V gives CDR1 MDHEN, CDR2 SYDVKM. CDR3 sequence (DNA): TGTGCCAGCAGTTTACCCTCAGTGAGCTCCTACAATGAGCAGTTCTTC. Translated: CASSLPSVSSYNEQFF.